The following is a T cell receptor (beta chain) sequence with its context. Its antigen is currently not known. No base qualities exist here, and no much larger clone lies one base off it. Genomic DNA was isolated from the sorted cells so that the TCRbeta CDR3 region could be sequenced. The immunoSEQ Assay was used to sequence the TCRbeta CDR3 regions. TCRdb took this table from immuneACCESS and kept in-frame rearrangements with V and J called. Such tables lack part of the clones; where checked against another copy, unresolved V genes explain under half of the gap, and the rest is unexplained. This sample has about 75,000 clones in its table, and roughly 85% of those were observed once. The top ten clones comprise about a sixth of the sample. Looking up the germline V gene yields CDR1 SGHNT and CDR2 YENEEA. Inclusive of the bounding cysteine and phenylalanine, the CDR3 is 12 residues long. Kept here is only the CDR3 DNA, which spans 36 bases and is read in frame from base 1. A distance of 9 bases separates the germline ends of V and J, which lose 5 bases and 6 bases respectively.

The data originate from a study of OX40 agonist ivuxolimab in advanced cancers. Broadly, across the study: Ivuxolimab, which targeted the costimulatory receptor OX40 (CD134), was an agonistic, fully human IgG2 monoclonal antibody. Intravenous ivuxolimab was administered to patients every 2 weeks at six dose levels: 0.01, 0.1, 0.3, 1.5, 3 and 10 mg/kg. Of the roughly 50 dose-escalation patients, hepatocellular carcinoma was present in roughly 19, melanoma in approximately 15, renal cell carcinoma in 9 and head and neck cancer in 9. In the dose-escalation cohort, 82.7% of patients were male, and the mean age was roughly 60 years with a range of about 20 to 80. Prior anti-PD-1, anti-PD-L1 or anti-CTLA-4 therapy was permitted, and approximately 41% of dose-escalation patients had received checkpoint inhibitors. Three dose-escalation patients achieved partial responses, one with hepatocellular carcinoma and two with cutaneous melanoma. Peripheral TCRbeta sequencing aimed to test whether ivuxolimab altered TCR sequence diversity and caused clonal T-cell expansion. The paper covers the monotherapy dose-escalation part of the phase I ivuxolimab trial, which included N of about 56 patients.

Findings and caveats that apply to the study as a whole: In the 0.1-3.0 mg/kg groups, partial responders were among the patients with the lowest normalized peripheral clonal expansion, particularly in CD8+ T cells. Low levels of normalized T-cell clonal expansion were also seen in some nonresponding patients. On average, CD8+ T cells showed more expanded clones than CD4+ T cells after ivuxolimab. At doses of 0.1 to 3.0 mg/kg, clonal expansion of both CD4+ and CD8+ T cells in blood was seen between baseline and week 6. Antigen specificity was not determined for the clonally expanded peripheral T cells.

Patients with a history of autoimmune disease or receiving systemic immunosuppression were excluded from the trial. Peripheral blood for TCR sequencing was drawn from every dose cohort at baseline, at cycle 4 day 1 and at cycle 7 day 1. Samples came from an open-label, multicenter, first-in-human phase I dose-escalation trial of ivuxolimab. The trial enrolled adults with locally advanced or metastatic head and neck squamous cell, hepatocellular, melanoma or renal cell carcinoma. Before TCR sequencing, CD4+ and CD8+ T cells were separately sorted from peripheral blood. The sequence was obtained from an adult with an advanced solid tumor such as melanoma, head and neck, liver or kidney cancer. The V and J segments used are TRBV11-3 and TRBJ2-3; TRBD1 could be the D gene, as 6 bases match. Source: CD4+ or CD8+ T cells sorted from blood, taken in a trial of the OX40 agonist ivuxolimab. For the CDR3, the sequence is CASSPQGDTQYF. The DNA sequence is given as TGTGCCAGCAGCCCCCAGGGGGATACGCAGTATTTT.